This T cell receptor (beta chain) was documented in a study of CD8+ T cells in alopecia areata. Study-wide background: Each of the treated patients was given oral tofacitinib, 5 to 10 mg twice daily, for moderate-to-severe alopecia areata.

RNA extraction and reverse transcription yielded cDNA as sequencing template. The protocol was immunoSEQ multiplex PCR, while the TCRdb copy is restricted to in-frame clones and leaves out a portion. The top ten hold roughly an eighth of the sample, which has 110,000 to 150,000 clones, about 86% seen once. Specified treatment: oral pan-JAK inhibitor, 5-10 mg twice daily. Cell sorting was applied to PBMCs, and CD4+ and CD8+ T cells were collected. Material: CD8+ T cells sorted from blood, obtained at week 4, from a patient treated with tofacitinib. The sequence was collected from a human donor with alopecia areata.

The CDR3 nucleotides read TGTGCCAGCAGCGCCAGCTTCTATGGCTACACCTTC. It codes for CASSASFYGYTF. The rearrangement uses TRBV7-9 and TRBJ1-2, with D hard to call. This CDR3 has 12 residues. The ends were cut back, 5 bases at V and 4 bases at J, with 8 bases in the middle. Germline CDR1 and CDR2: SEHNR and FQNEAQ (reference sequence).